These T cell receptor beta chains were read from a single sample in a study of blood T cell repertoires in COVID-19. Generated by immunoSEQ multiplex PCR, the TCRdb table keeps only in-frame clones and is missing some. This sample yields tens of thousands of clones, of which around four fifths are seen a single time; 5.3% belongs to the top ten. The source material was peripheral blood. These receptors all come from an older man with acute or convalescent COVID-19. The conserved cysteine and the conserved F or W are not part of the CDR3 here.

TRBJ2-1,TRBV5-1,ASSSGTAIYNEQF
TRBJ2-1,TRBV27,ASSFPGTGNNEQF
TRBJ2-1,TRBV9,ASSVDGAGGEQF
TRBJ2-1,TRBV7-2,ASSRRPSGGIYNEQF
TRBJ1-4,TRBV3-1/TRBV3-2,ASSQGTGMGYEKLF
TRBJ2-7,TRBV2,ASSAGYEQY
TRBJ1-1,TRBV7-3,ASSPTVGTESEAF
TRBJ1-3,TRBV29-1,SAQRGRGDSGNTIY
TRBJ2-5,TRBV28,ASSGTGVETQY
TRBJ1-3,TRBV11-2,ASSPRGNTIY
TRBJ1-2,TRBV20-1,IPGGDYGYT
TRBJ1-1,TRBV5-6,ASSSRGVNTEAF
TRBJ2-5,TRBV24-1,ATSDGQTTETQY
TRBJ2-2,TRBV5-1,ASSLMGAPGELF
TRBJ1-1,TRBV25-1,ASSEPGTGGTEAF
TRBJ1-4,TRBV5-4,ASSLDRGLATNEKLF